This T cell receptor beta chain was identified in a study of blood T cell repertoires in COVID-19. Study information: Samples of COVID-19 (acute and convalescent) were obtained from the United States, Italy and Spain.

In the original processing: Quantification of nucleated cells was approximated via reference gene primer amplification. Libraries were prepared by immunoSEQ multiplex PCR; TCRdb keeps only in-frame clonotypes and omits some of them. That table is the source of V, J and clone size, and D and trimming were worked out from the DNA. The repertoire holds 190,000 or so clones, with around 81% as singletons. Individuals aged about 18 to 89 years were recruited from 24 US areas. Resolution of symptoms, clearance, or two negative PCRs was present in recovered Cohort 3 donors. The receptor comes from a man aged 35 to 55 who had recovered from COVID-19. Sequenced material: PBMCs or T cells enriched from blood (not recorded which).

CDR3 nucleotides: TGTGCCAGCGAAAAAACGGGACAGGTACCCTACGAGCAGTACTTC. Protein: CASEKTGQVPYEQYF. This rearrangement joins TRBV6-5 to TRBJ2-7; 8 bases are shared with TRBD1. The length of the CDR3 is 15 residues. Germline trimming cut 8 bases from V and 2 bases from J; bases unmatched to any gene: 11. The germline V gene has CDR1 MNHEY and CDR2 SVGAGI.